This TCR beta chain derives from a study of blood T cell repertoires in COVID-19. The method was immunoSEQ multiplex PCR; TCRdb's version includes in-frame clones alone and lacks a portion of them. The top ten clones hold roughly 2.5% of a sample with about 47,000 clones, around 85% of them seen once. CDR1 and CDR2 from the germline V gene are SGHTA and FQGNSA. V was clipped by 2 bases and J by 0 bases, with 8 bases between them. The CDR3 runs to 15 residues. The receptor was derived from a man aged 50-60 years with acute or convalescent COVID-19. Input material: peripheral blood. This chain joins TRBV7-2 and TRBJ2-1; possible D gene TRBD2, 5 bases. CDR3 region: CASSLRRSSYNEQFF. CDR3 bases: TGTGCCAGCAGCTTAAGGAGGAGCTCCTACAATGAGCAGTTCTTC.